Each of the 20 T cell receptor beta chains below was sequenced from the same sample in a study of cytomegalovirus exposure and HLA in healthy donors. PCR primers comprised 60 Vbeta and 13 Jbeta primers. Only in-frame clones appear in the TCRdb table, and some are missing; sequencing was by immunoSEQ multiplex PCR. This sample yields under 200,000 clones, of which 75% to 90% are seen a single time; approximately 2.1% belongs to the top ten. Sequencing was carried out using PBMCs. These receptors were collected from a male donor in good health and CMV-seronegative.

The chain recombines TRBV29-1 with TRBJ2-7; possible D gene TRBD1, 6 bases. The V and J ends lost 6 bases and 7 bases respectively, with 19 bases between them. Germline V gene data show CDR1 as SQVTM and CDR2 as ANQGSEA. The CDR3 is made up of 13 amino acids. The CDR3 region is CSVAAQGLSEQYF. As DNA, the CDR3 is TGCAGCGTGGCGGCGCAGGGGCTGAGTGAGCAGTACTTC.

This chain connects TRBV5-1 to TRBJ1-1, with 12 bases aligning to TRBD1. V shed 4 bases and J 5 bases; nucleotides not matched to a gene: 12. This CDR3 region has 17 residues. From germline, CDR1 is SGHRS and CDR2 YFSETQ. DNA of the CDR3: TGCGCCAGCAGCCTCCGGGACAGGGGGCTTTATCGGACTGAAGCTTTCTTT. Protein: CASSLRDRGLYRTEAFF. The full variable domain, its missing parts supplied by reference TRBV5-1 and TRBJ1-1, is KAGVTQTPRYLIKTRGQQVTLSCSPISGHRSVSWYQQTPGQGLQFLFEYFSETQRNKGNFPGRFSGRQFSNSRSEMNVSTLELGDSALYLCASSLRDRGLYRTEAFFGQGTRLTVV.

In DNA, the CDR3 is TGTGCCTGGTCCCGGGGGGGCCCGAATGAGCAGTTCTTC. Protein sequence: CAWSRGGPNEQFF. The J gene is TRBJ2-1, the V gene TRBV30; 8 bases are a match to TRBD2. CDR1 and CDR2 from the germline V gene are GTSNPN and SVGIG (reference sequence). The V and J ends lost 5 bases and 7 bases, in that order; junction bases with no gene match: 7. The CDR3 is 13 residues long.

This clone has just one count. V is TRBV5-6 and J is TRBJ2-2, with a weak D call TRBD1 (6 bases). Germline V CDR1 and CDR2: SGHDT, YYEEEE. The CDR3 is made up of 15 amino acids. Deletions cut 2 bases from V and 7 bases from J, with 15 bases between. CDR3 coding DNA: TGTGCCAGCAGCTTACAGGGTCTTACCGGCGGGGAGCTGTTTTTT. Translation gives CASSLQGLTGGELFF.

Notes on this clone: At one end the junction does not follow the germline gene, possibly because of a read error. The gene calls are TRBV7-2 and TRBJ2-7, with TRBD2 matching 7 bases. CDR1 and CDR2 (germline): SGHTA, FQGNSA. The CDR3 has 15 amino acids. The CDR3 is CASSFGGLVSHEQYF. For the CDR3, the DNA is TGTGCCAGCAGCTTCGGAGGACTAGTCTCCCACGAGCAGTACTTC.

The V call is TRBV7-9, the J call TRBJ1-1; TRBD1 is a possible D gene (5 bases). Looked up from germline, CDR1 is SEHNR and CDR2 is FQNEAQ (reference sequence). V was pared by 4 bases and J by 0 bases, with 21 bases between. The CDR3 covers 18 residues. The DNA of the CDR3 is TGTGCCAGCAGCTCTTACTTCGGAAAGACAGATTTGAACACTGAAGCTTTCTTT. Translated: CASSSYFGKTDLNTEAFF.

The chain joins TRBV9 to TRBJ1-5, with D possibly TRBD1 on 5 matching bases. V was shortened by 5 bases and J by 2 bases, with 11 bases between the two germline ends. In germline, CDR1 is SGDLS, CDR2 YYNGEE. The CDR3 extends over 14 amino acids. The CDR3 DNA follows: TGTGCCAGCAGTCCAGGGTACGGCAATCAGCCCCAGCATTTT. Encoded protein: CASSPGYGNQPQHF.

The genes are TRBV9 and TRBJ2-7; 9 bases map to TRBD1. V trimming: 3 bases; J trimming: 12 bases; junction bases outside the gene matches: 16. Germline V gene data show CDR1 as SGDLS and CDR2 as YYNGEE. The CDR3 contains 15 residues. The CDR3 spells CASSGGDGTGLSPYF. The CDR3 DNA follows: TGTGCCAGCAGCGGCGGGGATGGGACAGGGTTAAGTCCGTACTTC.

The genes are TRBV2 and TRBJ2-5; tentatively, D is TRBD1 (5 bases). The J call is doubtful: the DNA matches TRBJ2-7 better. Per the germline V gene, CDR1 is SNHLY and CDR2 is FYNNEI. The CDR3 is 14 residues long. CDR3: CASSERGRSYEQYF. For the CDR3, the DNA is TGTGCCAGCAGTGAAAGGGGCCGATCCTACGAGCAGTACTTC.

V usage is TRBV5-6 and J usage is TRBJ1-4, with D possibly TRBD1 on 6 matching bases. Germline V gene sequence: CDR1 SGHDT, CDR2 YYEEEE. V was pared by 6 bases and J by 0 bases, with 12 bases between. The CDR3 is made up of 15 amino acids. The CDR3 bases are TGTGCCAGCATGAGAGGGGGAACAACTAATGAAAAACTGTTTTTT. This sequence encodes CASMRGGTTNEKLFF.

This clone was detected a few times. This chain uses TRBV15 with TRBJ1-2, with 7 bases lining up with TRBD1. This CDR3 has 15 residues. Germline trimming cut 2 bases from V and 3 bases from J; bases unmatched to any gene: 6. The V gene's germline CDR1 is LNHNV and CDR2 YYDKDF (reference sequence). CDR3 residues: CATSRYRDRDYGYTF. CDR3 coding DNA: TGTGCCACCAGCAGATACCGGGACAGAGACTATGGCTACACCTTC.

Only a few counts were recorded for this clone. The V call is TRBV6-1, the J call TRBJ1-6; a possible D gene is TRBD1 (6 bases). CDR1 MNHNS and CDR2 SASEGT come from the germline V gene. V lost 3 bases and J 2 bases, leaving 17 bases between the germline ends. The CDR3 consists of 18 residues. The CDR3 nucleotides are TGTGCCAGCAGTGACGAGTACAGGGTTAGTGCCTATAATTCACCCCTCCACTTT. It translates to CASSDEYRVSAYNSPLHF.

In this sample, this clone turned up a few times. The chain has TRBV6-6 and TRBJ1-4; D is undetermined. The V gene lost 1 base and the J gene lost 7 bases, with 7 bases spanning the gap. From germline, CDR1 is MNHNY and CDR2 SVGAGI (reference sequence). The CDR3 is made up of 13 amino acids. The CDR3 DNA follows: TGTGCCAGCAGTTACTTGGCGGGTGAAAAACTGTTTTTT. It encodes CASSYLAGEKLFF.

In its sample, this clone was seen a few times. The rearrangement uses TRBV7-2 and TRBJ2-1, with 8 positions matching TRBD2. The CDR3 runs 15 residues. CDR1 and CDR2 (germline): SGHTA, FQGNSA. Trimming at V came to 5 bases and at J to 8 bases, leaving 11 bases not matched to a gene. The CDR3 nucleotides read TGTGCCAGCAGCCGCACCGGGACTAGTCTTCATGAGCAGTTCTTC. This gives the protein CASSRTGTSLHEQFF.

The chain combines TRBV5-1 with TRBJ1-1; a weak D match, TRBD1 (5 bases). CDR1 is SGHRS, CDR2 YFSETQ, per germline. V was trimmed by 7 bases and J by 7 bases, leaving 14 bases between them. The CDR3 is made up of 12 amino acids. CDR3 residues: CASLAGGSEAFF. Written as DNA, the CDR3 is TGCGCCAGCCTCGCGGGGGGTAGTGAAGCTTTCTTT.

The CDR3 DNA reads TGTGCCAGCAGTTACGCCGACGGACAGCGCTACGAGCAGTACTTC. Its translation is CASSYADGQRYEQYF. V is TRBV6-6 and J is TRBJ2-7; tentatively, D is TRBD1 (6 bases). V lost 2 bases and J 3 bases, leaving 14 bases between the germline ends. The CDR3 covers 15 residues. The germline CDR1 and CDR2 sequences are MNHNY and SVGAGI (reference sequence).

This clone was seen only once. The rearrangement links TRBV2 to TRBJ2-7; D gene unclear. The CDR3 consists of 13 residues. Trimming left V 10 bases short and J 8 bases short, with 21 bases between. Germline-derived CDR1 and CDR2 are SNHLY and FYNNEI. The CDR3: CATQPGQAYQQYF. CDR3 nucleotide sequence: TGTGCCACTCAGCCAGGTCAAGCTTATCAGCAGTACTTC.

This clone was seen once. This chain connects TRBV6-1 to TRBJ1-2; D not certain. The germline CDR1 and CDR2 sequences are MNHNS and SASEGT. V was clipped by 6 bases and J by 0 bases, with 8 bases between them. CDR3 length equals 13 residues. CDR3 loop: CASSAGTNYGYTF. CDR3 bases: TGTGCCAGCAGCGCAGGAACTAACTATGGCTACACCTTC.

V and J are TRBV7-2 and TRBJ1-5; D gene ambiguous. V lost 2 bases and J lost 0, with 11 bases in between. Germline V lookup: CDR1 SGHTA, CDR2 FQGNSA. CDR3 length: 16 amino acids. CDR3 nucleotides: TGTGCCAGCAGCTTATTCGCCGGTTATAGCAATCAGCCCCAGCATTTT. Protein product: CASSLFAGYSNQPQHF.

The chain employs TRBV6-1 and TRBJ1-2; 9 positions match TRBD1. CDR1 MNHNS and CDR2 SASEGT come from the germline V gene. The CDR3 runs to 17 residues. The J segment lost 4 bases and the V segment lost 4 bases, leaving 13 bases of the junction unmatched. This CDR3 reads CASSGPDSWTGAYGYTF. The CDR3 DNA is TGTGCCAGCAGTGGCCCGGACTCCTGGACAGGGGCCTATGGCTACACCTTC.